The T cell receptor (beta chain) under discussion was sequenced for a study of blood T cells in healthy people across ages. Regarding this clonotype: Its antigen remains unknown.

V dropped 1 base and J dropped 3 bases, with 9 bases sitting between them. CDR1 SNHLY and CDR2 FYNNEI come from the germline V gene. The CDR3 loop spans 15 amino acids. General observations from the study: Fewer expanded clones and more diversity marked long-lived versus aged donors. The recorded TCR beta diversity per million T cells decreased in a roughly linear manner with age. CMV status of donors was not determined, possibly confounding expanded clonotype changes.

Using a J-beta primer mix together with a sample-barcoded 5' primer, a second PCR was run for 7 to 11 cycles. Every cDNA molecule carried a tag from a template-switch adaptor bearing 12 random nucleotides. TCRdb analysed the 5' RACE reads with MiXCR anew, one entry per CDR3 protein. The sample lists hundreds of thousands of distinct CDR3 sequences; 25% to 35% were seen once. The genes are TRBV2 and TRBJ2-2; no clear D gene. This receptor was taken from a woman over 75 in good health. Sequences were obtained from blood. The chain's CDR3 is CASSEDTLHTGELFF. CDR3 bases: TGTGCCAGCAGTGAAGATACCCTCCACACCGGGGAGCTGTTTTTT.